One sample yielded the 19 T cell receptor beta chains listed below, sequenced in a study of T cell changes during pregnancy in multiple sclerosis. Measured with immunoSEQ multiplex PCR; TCRdb has only the in-frame clones, and not every one. The table has about 29,000 clones, 80% to 95% seen once. Sequencing used CD8+ T cells from peripheral blood mononuclear cells, obtained before pregnancy. The receptors stem from a female donor with multiple sclerosis, enrolled in a pregnancy study.

The CDR3 is CASSLGTPGLLGETQYF. CDR3 in DNA: TGTGCCAGCAGCTTAGGAACGCCGGGACTACTGGGGGAGACCCAGTACTTC. The gene calls are TRBV13 and TRBJ2-5; the match to TRBD2 covers 7 bases. V lost 0 bases, J lost 5 bases, and 12 bases stayed unmatched. CDR1 and CDR2 (germline): PRHDT, FYEKMQ (reference sequence). The CDR3 extends over 17 amino acids.

This chain joins TRBV19 and TRBJ2-1; 9 bases line up with TRBD2. The CDR3 has 15 residues. Germline loops: CDR1 LNHDA, CDR2 SQIVND (reference sequence). After removal of 3 bases from V and 6 bases from J, the junction contained 6 bases not matched to a gene. CDR3 DNA: TGTGCCAGTAGTATCGTAGCGGGAGAATTCAATGAGCAGTTCTTC. Protein product: CASSIVAGEFNEQFF.

This clone has just a few counts. The V and J genes are TRBV6-6 and TRBJ2-3; 8 positions agree with TRBD1. Germline V gene sequence: CDR1 MNHNY, CDR2 SVGAGI (reference sequence). The CDR3 is 11 amino acids. The V segment lost 8 bases and the J segment 7 bases; nucleotides outside the gene matches: 2. The CDR3 coding sequence is TGTGCCAGCCAGGGGGCTTATACGCAGTATTTT. Translating gives CASQGAYTQYF.

This rearrangement joins TRBV29-1 to TRBJ2-7; no clear D gene. Trimming took 1 base from V and 0 from J, leaving 7 bases between them. CDR1 is SQVTM, CDR2 ANQGSEA, per germline. This CDR3 is built from 13 residues. The CDR3 protein is CSVEVGGSYEQYF. DNA of the CDR3: TGCAGCGTTGAAGTTGGCGGCTCCTACGAGCAGTACTTC.

J is TRBJ2-1 and V is TRBV5-4; 9 nucleotides line up with TRBD2. V gave up 0 bases and J gave up 1 base; unmatched junction bases: 2. There are 16 residues in the CDR3. Germline V gives CDR1 SGHNT, CDR2 YYREEE (reference sequence). DNA of the CDR3: TGTGCCAGCAGCTTGGGGGCGGGAGGGTCCTACAATGAGCAGTTCTTC. The encoded protein is CASSLGAGGSYNEQFF.

The V and J genes are TRBV5-1 and TRBJ2-7; D gene uncertain. CDR3 length: 13 residues. V lost 0 bases and J 4 bases, leaving 8 bases between the germline ends. The germline CDR1 and CDR2 sequences are SGHRS and YFSETQ. The CDR3 region is CASSLAAGYEQYF. In nucleotides, the CDR3 is TGCGCCAGCAGCTTGGCCGCCGGTTACGAGCAGTACTTC.

This rearrangement joins TRBV2 to TRBJ2-1; 12 positions agree with TRBD1. This CDR3 region has 14 residues. J gave up 8 bases and V 11 bases, and 10 bases lay outside the gene matches. Germline V lookup: CDR1 SNHLY, CDR2 FYNNEI. This CDR3 reads CAVSPGTGGYEQFF. The CDR3 DNA is TGTGCCGTCAGTCCCGGGACAGGGGGCTATGAGCAGTTCTTC.

The chain carries TRBV7-9 and TRBJ2-3; TRBD2 matches 9 bases. The J segment lost 6 bases and the V segment lost 6 bases, leaving 7 bases of the junction unmatched. Germline CDR1 SEHNR, CDR2 FQNEAQ (reference sequence). This CDR3 contains 14 residues. This CDR3 is CASRREGDLDTQYF. CDR3 DNA sequence: TGTGCCAGCAGGCGGGAGGGCGATTTGGATACGCAGTATTTT.

The rearrangement links TRBV11-2 to TRBJ2-2; tentative D call: TRBD1 (6 bases). V lost 5 bases, J lost 2 bases, and 9 bases lay in between. Germline V CDR1 and CDR2: SGHAT, FQNNGV. There are 14 residues in the CDR3. CDR3 nucleotide sequence: TGTGCCAGCAGCCCCGGGACAAACACCGGGGAGCTGTTTTTT. It encodes CASSPGTNTGELFF.

V gene TRBV18 combines with J gene TRBJ2-3, with D tentatively TRBD2 (5 bases). This CDR3 has 17 residues. Between the trimmed V and J ends, which lost 4 bases and 1 base, there was a span of 18 bases. Per the germline V gene, CDR1 is KGHSH and CDR2 is LQKENI. The CDR3 loop is CASSLGVGAEGTDTQYF. DNA for the CDR3: TGTGCCAGCTCACTTGGGGTAGGAGCGGAGGGCACAGATACGCAGTATTTT.

CDR3 sequence reads: CASSVGDLFSYEQYF. The CDR3, as DNA: TGTGCCAGCAGCGTGGGGGACTTATTCTCCTACGAGCAGTACTTC. The chain joins TRBV9 to TRBJ2-7; possibly TRBD2 for D (6 bases). Between the trimmed V and J ends, which lost 2 bases and 0 bases, there was a span of 12 bases. CDR1 is SGDLS, CDR2 YYNGEE, per germline. The CDR3 covers 15 residues. The full variable domain, with the rest looked up from reference TRBV9 and TRBJ2-7, is DSGVTQTPKHLITATGQRVTLRCSPRSGDLSVYWYQQSLDQGLQFLIQYYNGEERAKGNILERFSAQQFPDLHSELNLSSLELGDSALYFCASSVGDLFSYEQYFGPGTRLTVT.

The chain uses TRBV19 and TRBJ2-7, with TRBD1 matching 10 bases. The J segment lost 4 bases and the V segment lost 5 bases, leaving 5 bases of the junction unmatched. The germline V gene encodes CDR1 LNHDA and CDR2 SQIVND (reference sequence). The CDR3 has 14 residues. CDR3: CASSATGGSYEQYF. In DNA, the CDR3 is TGTGCCAGTAGTGCGACAGGGGGCTCGTACGAGCAGTACTTC.

The CDR3 nucleotides read TGTGCCATCAGTCCACAGGGTAGCGTGCAGTACTTC. It is translated as CAISPQGSVQYF. The chain combines TRBV10-3 with TRBJ2-7; TRBD1 is a possible D gene (6 bases). Germline lookup yields CDR1 ENHRY and CDR2 SYGVKD. The length of the CDR3 is 12 residues. Deletions cut 5 bases from V and 9 bases from J, with 14 bases between.

This clone came up a few times. DNA of the CDR3: TGTGCCAGCACCAGAGGGGGTGATGAGCAGTACTTC. This sequence encodes CASTRGGDEQYF. The chain couples TRBV7-9 to TRBJ2-7, with a weak D call TRBD1 (6 bases). The CDR3 contains 12 residues. Between the trimmed V and J ends, which lost 7 bases and 7 bases, there was a span of 14 bases. Germline lookup yields CDR1 SEHNR and CDR2 FQNEAQ (reference sequence). Complete variable domain (other parts from reference TRBV7-9 and TRBJ2-7): DTGVSQNPRHKITKRGQNVTFRCDPISEHNRLYWYRQTLGQGPEFLTYFQNEAQLEKSRLLSDRFSAERPKGSFSTLEIQRTEQGDSAMYLCASTRGGDEQYFGPGTRLTVT.

The chain has TRBV19 and TRBJ1-5; the match to TRBD1 covers 8 bases. Per the germline V gene, CDR1 is LNHDA and CDR2 is SQIVND (reference sequence). The length of the CDR3 is 12 residues. As DNA, the CDR3 is TGTTTCACAGGGGGAAGCAATCAGCCCCAGCATTTT. This translates into CFTGGSNQPQHF. The whole variable domain, filled in from reference TRBV19 and TRBJ1-5, reads DGGITQSPKYLFRKEGQNVTLSCEQNLNHDAMYWYRQDPGQGLRLIYYSQIVNDFQKGDIAEGYSVSREKKESFPLTVTSAQKNPTAFYLCFTGGSNQPQHFGDGTRLSIL.

The chain carries TRBV5-6 and TRBJ2-3, with TRBD1 matching over 10 bases. The CDR3 runs to 14 residues. J lost 1 base, V lost 5 bases, and 1 base had no gene match. Germline values: CDR1 SGHDT, CDR2 YYEEEE. The CDR3, as DNA: TGTGCCAGCAGAGGGACAGGGGGCACAGATACGCAGTATTTT. As protein: CASRGTGGTDTQYF.

The V call is TRBV19, the J call TRBJ1-2, with TRBD1 matching 9 bases. The CDR3 is made up of 16 amino acids. The ends lost 8 bases at V and 0 bases at J; junction bases unmatched: 10. The germline V gene encodes CDR1 LNHDA and CDR2 SQIVND (reference sequence). The CDR3 reads CASSLTGTGSNYGYTF. The CDR3 DNA reads TGTGCCAGTTCCCTCACCGGGACAGGGTCTAACTATGGCTACACCTTC. The whole variable domain, remainder taken from reference TRBV19 and TRBJ1-2, is DGGITQSPKYLFRKEGQNVTLSCEQNLNHDAMYWYRQDPGQGLRLIYYSQIVNDFQKGDIAEGYSVSREKKESFPLTVTSAQKNPTAFYLCASSLTGTGSNYGYTFGSGTRLTVV.

The J gene is TRBJ2-2, the V gene TRBV19; a weak D match, TRBD2 (6 bases). The CDR3 consists of 17 residues. Trimming pared 6 bases from V and 0 bases from J, leaving 17 bases between. Germline-derived CDR1 and CDR2 are LNHDA and SQIVND (reference sequence). In DNA, the CDR3 is TGTGCCAGTAGACAAGCGCTAGCGCCAGCGAACACCGGGGAGCTGTTTTTT. Residues: CASRQALAPANTGELFF.

The chain recombines TRBV14 with TRBJ1-2; D ambiguous. Trimming took off 2 bases at V and 8 bases at J, with 15 bases between the two ends. This CDR3 comprises 14 residues. Germline loops: CDR1 SGHDN, CDR2 FVKESK. The CDR3 DNA is TGTGCCAGCAGCCAACGGGAGGACGCGAGCGGCTACACCTTC. Translated: CASSQREDASGYTF.